This is a list of T cell receptor beta chains from one sample in a study of T cell changes during pregnancy in multiple sclerosis. Some clones are missing from TCRdb's copy, which holds only in-frame ones; the method was immunoSEQ multiplex PCR. Of over 100,000 clones listed, around nine tenths were seen once; the top ten hold more than 1.5%. Sequencing was performed on peripheral blood, taken in the third trimester of pregnancy. These receptors originate from a female donor with multiple sclerosis, enrolled in a pregnancy study. Both conserved end residues are part of each CDR3. The order of the fields is V gene, J gene, D gene, CDR3 protein, CDR3 DNA. D genes are given only for firm matches.

TRBV18,TRBJ1-2,TRBD1,CASSPPGGRGTYGYTF,TGTGCCAGCTCACCACCCGGAGGCAGGGGGACCTATGGCTACACCTTC
TRBV5-1,TRBJ2-2,TRBD2,CASSAGLAGYTGELFF,TGCGCCAGCAGCGCCGGACTAGCGGGATACACCGGGGAGCTGTTTTTT
TRBV7-2,TRBJ2-1,TRBD1,CASTYVPGQGNNEQFF,TGTGCCAGCACCTACGTCCCGGGACAGGGGAACAATGAGCAGTTCTTC
TRBV21-1,TRBJ2-6,.,CASQEGVSGANVLTF,TGTGCCAGCCAGGAGGGAGTCTCTGGGGCCAACGTCCTGACTTTC
TRBV19,TRBJ1-5,.,CASSWDNSNQPQHF,TGTGCCAGTAGTTGGGACAATAGCAATCAGCCCCAGCATTTT
TRBV5-4,TRBJ1-2,.,CASSQKAGYGYTF,TGTGCCAGCAGCCAGAAGGCAGGGTATGGCTACACCTTC
TRBV2,TRBJ2-3,TRBD2,CASSSGTGRTDTQYF,TGTGCCAGCAGTAGCGGGACCGGGAGGACAGATACGCAGTATTTT
TRBV4-2,TRBJ2-7,TRBD2,CASSQFLAGGTAYEQYF,TGTGCCAGCAGCCAGTTTCTAGCGGGGGGTACCGCCTACGAGCAGTACTTC
TRBV2,TRBJ2-2,TRBD2,CASSRTSGRASGGLNAGELFF,TGTGCCAGCAGTCGGACTAGCGGGAGGGCAAGCGGGGGGCTTAACGCCGGGGAGCTGTTTTTT
TRBV6-4,TRBJ1-1,.,CASKKQTLNTEAFF,TGTGCCAGCAAAAAACAGACCTTGAACACTGAAGCTTTCTTT
TRBV19,TRBJ2-1,.,CASSPSGFSYNEQFF,TGTGCCAGTAGTCCCAGCGGATTCTCCTACAATGAGCAGTTCTTC
TRBV7-2,TRBJ1-5,.,CASSLNSGGASNQPQHF,TGTGCCAGCAGCTTAAATTCCGGGGGAGCTAGCAATCAGCCCCAGCATTTT
TRBV19,TRBJ1-1,TRBD1,CASRLDRGDTEAFF,TGTGCCAGTAGGTTGGACAGGGGTGACACTGAAGCTTTCTTT
TRBV7-2,TRBJ1-1,.,CASSLAEGTEAFF,TGTGCCAGCAGCTTAGCTGAGGGCACTGAAGCTTTCTTT
TRBV11-2,TRBJ1-2,TRBD1,CASTDRDGTYGYTF,TGTGCCAGCACAGACAGGGACGGTACCTATGGCTACACCTTC
TRBV6-6,TRBJ1-2,TRBD1,CASRQGDYGYTF,TGTGCCAGCAGACAGGGGGACTATGGCTACACCTTC
TRBV9,TRBJ1-4,TRBD1,CASSVGQGRANEKLFF,TGTGCCAGCAGCGTAGGACAGGGGAGGGCTAATGAAAAACTGTTTTTT
TRBV18,TRBJ2-3,.,CASSPAGLDTQYF,TGTGCCAGCTCACCAGCCGGTTTAGATACGCAGTATTTT
TRBV19,TRBJ1-5,TRBD1,CASSIRTGIQPQHF,TGTGCCAGTAGTATACGGACAGGGATTCAGCCCCAGCATTTT
TRBV7-9,TRBJ2-6,TRBD1,CASSRRQGGPSGANVLTF,TGTGCCAGCAGCAGGCGACAGGGGGGCCCCTCTGGGGCCAACGTCCTGACTTTC
TRBV27,TRBJ1-4,.,CASSPYPGQIATNEKLFF,TGTGCCAGCAGTCCGTACCCTGGACAGATTGCAACTAATGAAAAACTGTTTTTT
TRBV30,TRBJ1-2,.,CASSPGRGYTF,TGTGCCTCTAGCCCGGGTCGCGGCTACACCTTC
TRBV2,TRBJ1-1,.,CASSEEERGLNTEAFF,TGTGCCAGCAGTGAAGAGGAGAGGGGGTTGAACACTGAAGCTTTCTTT
TRBV7-9,TRBJ1-2,TRBD1,CASTMGTGFTNYGYTF,TGTGCCAGCACGATGGGGACAGGATTCACTAACTATGGCTACACCTTC
TRBV29-1,TRBJ1-2,TRBD1,CSVGGQGKNYYGYTF,TGCAGCGTGGGGGGACAGGGGAAGAATTACTATGGCTACACCTTC
TRBV7-2,TRBJ1-2,.,CASSPLRVEGSYGYTF,TGTGCCAGCAGCCCCCTTCGGGTGGAGGGTAGCTATGGCTACACCTTC